This T cell receptor (beta chain) was identified during a study of blood T cell repertoires in COVID-19. About the study: The origin of the acute and convalescent COVID-19 samples was the United States, Italy and Spain.

CDR1 is SNHLY, CDR2 FYNNEI, per germline. The CDR3 length is 13 residues. Trimming shortened V by 7 bases and J by 4 bases, and 13 bases separated the two germline ends. How the authors handled the data: The assay estimated nucleated cells by amplifying reference gene primers. Some clones are missing from TCRdb's copy, which holds only in-frame ones; the method was immunoSEQ multiplex PCR. The D gene and trimming were derived from the DNA, and the V and J assignments and clone size from that table. In the table there are around 150,000 clones, 75% to 90% of which are singletons. The chain links TRBV2 to TRBJ2-5; possibly TRBD2 for D (5 bases). Sequenced: peripheral blood. The TCR was taken from a woman in her sixties with active COVID-19. CDR3 residues: CASTADYSETQYF. CDR3 coding DNA: TGTGCCAGCACCGCCGACTACTCAGAGACCCAGTACTTC.